This TCR beta chain was profiled in a study of blood T cell repertoires in COVID-19. Only one count was recorded for this clone. The CDR3 totals 15 residues. CDR1 LNHDA and CDR2 SQIVND come from the germline V gene (reference sequence). V was shortened by 7 bases and J by 0 bases, with 13 bases between the two germline ends. Produced via immunoSEQ multiplex PCR; TCRdb's table is partial and in-frame only. This table holds more than 130,000 clones, 84% found once. The chain couples TRBV19 to TRBJ1-3, with D hard to call. Material for sequencing was peripheral blood. The sequence was collected from a woman of 80 years or more in a cohort sampled during active or convalescent COVID-19. CDR3 amino acids: CASMRGRDSGNTIYF. Written as DNA, the CDR3 is TGTGCCAGTATGCGTGGGAGAGACTCTGGAAACACCATATATTTT.